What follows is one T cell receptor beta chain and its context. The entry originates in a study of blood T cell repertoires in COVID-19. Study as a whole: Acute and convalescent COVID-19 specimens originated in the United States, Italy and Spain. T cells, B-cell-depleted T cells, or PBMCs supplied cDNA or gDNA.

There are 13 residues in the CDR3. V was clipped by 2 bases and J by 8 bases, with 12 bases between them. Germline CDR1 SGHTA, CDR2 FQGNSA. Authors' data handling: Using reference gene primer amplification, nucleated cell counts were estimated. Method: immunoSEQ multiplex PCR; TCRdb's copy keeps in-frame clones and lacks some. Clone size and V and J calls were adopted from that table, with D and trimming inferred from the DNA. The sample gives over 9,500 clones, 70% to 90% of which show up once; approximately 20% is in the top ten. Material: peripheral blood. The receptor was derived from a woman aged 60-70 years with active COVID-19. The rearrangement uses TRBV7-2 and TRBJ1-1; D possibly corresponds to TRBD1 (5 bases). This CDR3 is CASSLQGLGEAFF. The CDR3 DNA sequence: TGTGCCAGCAGCTTACAGGGTCTTGGGGAAGCTTTCTTT.